The 19 T cell receptor beta chains below come from one sample, sequenced in a study of glioma-infiltrating T cells. Amplification of TCR alpha and beta CDR3 regions from RNA used iRepertoire nested multiplex PCR. TCRdb independently ran MiXCR on the multiplex PCR reads; one entry per CDR3 protein. The sample lists roughly 20,000 distinct CDR3 sequences, just under 25% occurring once. Sequencing was performed on glioma tissue, nonneoplastic brain tissue, or PBMCs (not recorded which). Receptor source: a human donor with low-grade glioma or glioblastoma, undergoing nonglioma brain surgery, or in good health (not recorded which).

This clonotype was seen ten or more times. The V call is TRBV28, the J call TRBJ2-7; D is perhaps TRBD1 (6 bases). Trimming took 2 bases from V and 4 from J, leaving 9 bases between them. Germline-derived CDR1 and CDR2 are MDHEN and SYDVKM. This CDR3 region has 13 residues. The CDR3 loop is CASSLGTKYEQYF. The DNA for the CDR3 is TGTGCCAGCAGTTTAGGGACAAAGTACGAGCAGTACTTC.

The chain recombines TRBV24-1 with TRBJ2-3; 7 bases map to TRBD2. Germline V gene data show CDR1 as KGHDR and CDR2 as SFDVKD. The CDR3 is 15 residues long. The trim removed 4 bases at V and 3 bases at J, leaving 6 bases unmatched. CDR3 loop: CATSDTGTTTDTQYF. CDR3 coding DNA: TGTGCCACCAGTGACACCGGGACTACGACAGATACGCAGTATTTT.

This clonotype has at least ten counts. The V and J genes are TRBV7-2 and TRBJ1-2, with no clear D. The V gene lost 2 bases and the J gene lost 6 bases, with 10 bases spanning the gap. The CDR3 runs 13 residues. Germline CDR1 reads SGHTA; CDR2 reads FQGNSA. For the CDR3, the DNA is TGTGCCAGCAGCTTAAACTGGGAGGATGGCTACACCTTC. This sequence encodes CASSLNWEDGYTF.

This clonotype was seen ten or more times. The chain is built from TRBV29-1 and TRBJ2-1; tentatively, D is TRBD1 (5 bases). This CDR3 is 14 amino acids long. V dropped 7 bases and J dropped 7 bases, with 20 bases sitting between them. Germline CDR1 SQVTM, CDR2 ANQGSEA. CDR3 in amino acids: CSASGSNPVNEQFF. The CDR3 nucleotides read TGCAGCGCGTCAGGGTCAAATCCGGTGAATGAGCAGTTCTTC.

This clonotype was picked up many times. The V call is TRBV28, the J call TRBJ1-1, with 7 nucleotides matching TRBD1. Germline V CDR1 and CDR2: MDHEN, SYDVKM. V dropped 8 bases and J dropped 1; count of bases not matched to a gene: 13. CDR3 length equals 16 residues. CDR3 sequence (DNA): TGTGCCAGCGGAATATTCGCAGGGGGAGGGAACACTGAAGCTTTCTTT. This sequence encodes CASGIFAGGGNTEAFF.

The gene calls are TRBV4-3 and TRBJ2-1, with D tentatively TRBD2 (5 bases). CDR3 size: 18 residues. V dropped 0 bases and J dropped 0 bases, with 15 bases sitting between them. The germline V gene has CDR1 LGHNA and CDR2 YSLEER. CDR3 residues: CASSQDVGWRISYNEQFF. DNA of the CDR3: TGCGCCAGCAGCCAAGATGTCGGATGGAGGATCTCCTACAATGAGCAGTTCTTC.

This clonotype was seen many times. This chain connects TRBV28 to TRBJ2-7; 8 bases are a match to TRBD1. Per the germline V gene, CDR1 is MDHEN and CDR2 is SYDVKM. Trimming cost V 6 bases and J 0 bases; bases outside gene matches: 7. The CDR3 totals 15 residues. The DNA of the CDR3 is TGTGCCAGCAGCGGACAGGGATCTCCCTCCTACGAGCAGTACTTC. Its protein product is CASSGQGSPSYEQYF.

This clonotype ranks as medium-sized. The CDR3 is CASSKTGSQPQHF. CDR3 sequence (DNA): TGTGCCAGCAGTAAAACAGGGTCTCAGCCCCAGCATTTT. The V and J genes are TRBV6-1 and TRBJ1-5, with a weak D call TRBD1 (6 bases). The germline V gene has CDR1 MNHNS and CDR2 SASEGT. Trimming took off 5 bases at V and 6 bases at J, with 11 bases between the two ends. The length of the CDR3 is 13 residues.

On this clonotype: This may arise from a read error, as a much more abundant clone is one base away. The V and J genes are TRBV28 and TRBJ1-1; D gene unclear. CDR1 is MDHEN, CDR2 SYDVKM, per germline. This CDR3 region has 16 residues. V was clipped by 9 bases and J by 6 bases, with 26 bases between them. The CDR3 nucleotides read TGTGCCAGTAAGGAAACAGAACTAAGCGGCATCGCTGAAGCTTTCTTT. Protein sequence: CASKETELSGIAEAFF. Drawing the rest from reference TRBV28 and TRBJ1-1, the complete variable domain is DVKVTQSSRYLVKRTGEKVFLECVQDMDHENMFWYRQDPGLGLRLIYFSYDVKMKEKGDIPEGYSVSREKKERFSLILESASTNQTSMYLCASKETELSGIAEAFFGQGTRLTVV.

This clonotype came up many times. This chain links TRBV6-6 with TRBJ1-1; no definite D call. Deletions cut 2 bases from V and 0 bases from J, with 10 bases between. Germline loops: CDR1 MNHNY, CDR2 SVGAGI (reference sequence). There are 15 residues in the CDR3. The CDR3 nucleotides are TGTGCCAGCAGTTACCGGCAGTTCATGAACACTGAAGCTTTCTTT. Translating gives CASSYRQFMNTEAFF.

The gene calls are TRBV18 and TRBJ2-7; D might be TRBD1 (6 bases). This CDR3 comprises 16 residues. CDR1 and CDR2 (germline): KGHSH, LQKENI. The V and J ends lost 0 bases and 2 bases respectively, with 14 bases between them. In nucleotides, the CDR3 is TGTGCCAGCTCACCACCGACCGGGACAAACCCCTACGAGCAGTACTTC. As protein: CASSPPTGTNPYEQYF.

This clonotype was counted ten times or more. The V and J genes are TRBV5-1 and TRBJ1-1; TRBD1 might be the D (6 bases). There are 15 residues in the CDR3. V was clipped by 4 bases and J by 0 bases, with 13 bases between them. CDR1 and CDR2 (germline): SGHRS, YFSETQ. The CDR3: CASSKRTEMNTEAFF. In DNA form, the CDR3 reads TGCGCCAGCAGCAAGCGGACAGAGATGAACACTGAAGCTTTCTTT.

The chain uses TRBV11-2 and TRBJ1-1; tentatively, D is TRBD1 (5 bases). Germline V gene data show CDR1 as SGHAT and CDR2 as FQNNGV. CDR3 length: 13 residues. V dropped 8 bases and J dropped 3 bases, with 13 bases sitting between them. The CDR3 loop is CASGPPGHTEAFF. In nucleotides, the CDR3 is TGTGCCAGCGGACCTCCGGGACACACTGAAGCTTTCTTT. Based on the CDR3 plus reference TRBV11-2 and TRBJ1-1, the full variable domain is EAGVAQSPRYKIIEKRQSVAFWCNPISGHATLYWYQQILGQGPKLLIQFQNNGVVDDSQLPKDRFSAERLKGVDSTLKIQPAKLEDSAVYLCASGPPGHTEAFFGQGTRLTVV.

With regard to this clonotype: This may be a read error, as it is one base from a much larger clone. J is TRBJ1-5 and V is TRBV7-2; D uncertain. The germline CDR1 and CDR2 sequences are SGHTA and FQGNSA. The length of the CDR3 is 14 residues. The V and J ends lost 1 base and 7 bases respectively, with 11 bases between them. CDR3 loop: CASSLGAPAQPQHF. The CDR3, as DNA: TGTGCCAGCAGCTTAGGGGCCCCAGCCCAGCCCCAGCATTTT. The full variable domain, its missing parts supplied by reference TRBV7-2 and TRBJ1-5, is GAGVSQSPSNKVTEKGKDVELRCDPISGHTALYWYRQSLGQGLEFLIYFQGNSAPDKSGLPSDRFSAERTGGSVSTLTIQRTQQEDSAVYLCASSLGAPAQPQHFGDGTRLSIL.

V is TRBV11-2 and J is TRBJ2-5, with a possible D match to TRBD2 (5 bases). Trimming left V 3 bases short and J 0 bases short, with 8 bases between. This CDR3 comprises 14 residues. Germline V gene data show CDR1 as SGHAT and CDR2 as FQNNGV. CDR3 nucleotide sequence: TGTGCCAGCAGCTTGGACTTCCACCAAGAGACCCAGTACTTC. Encoded protein: CASSLDFHQETQYF.

This clonotype was recorded at least ten times. V gene TRBV2 combines with J gene TRBJ1-1; tentative D call: TRBD1 (5 bases). The CDR3 covers 14 residues. Germline loops: CDR1 SNHLY, CDR2 FYNNEI. V gave up 6 bases and J gave up 10 bases, with 21 bases separating them. The CDR3 loop is CASRAPMGDVRAFF. The CDR3 DNA sequence: TGTGCCAGCAGAGCCCCGATGGGGGATGTCAGAGCTTTCTTT.

Only a few counts were recorded for this clonotype. The gene calls are TRBV7-8 and TRBJ2-1, with D perhaps assigned TRBD1 or TRBD2 (6 bases each). The CDR3 is 16 amino acids. The V end lost 5 bases, the J end lost 4 bases, and 18 bases lay between the germline ends. CDR1 and CDR2 (germline): SGHVS, FQNEAQ. Written as DNA, the CDR3 is TGTGCCAGCAGCCAAAGTCCGGGGGCCTTGTACAATGAGCAGTTCTTC. Encoded protein: CASSQSPGALYNEQFF. The whole variable domain, filled in from reference TRBV7-8 and TRBJ2-1, reads GAGVSQSPRYKVAKRGQDVALRCDPISGHVSLFWYQQALGQGPEFLTYFQNEAQLDKSGLPSDRFFAERPEGSVSTLKIQRTQQEDSAVYLCASSQSPGALYNEQFFGPGTRLTVL.

There are a few counts of this clonotype. The J gene is TRBJ2-1, the V gene TRBV19; D is perhaps TRBD2 (6 bases). V lost 8 bases, J lost 4 bases, and 21 bases lay in between. This CDR3 region has 16 residues. CDR1 is LNHDA, CDR2 SQIVND, per germline (reference sequence). The CDR3 sequence is CASRPGEAVLYNEQFF. In DNA form, the CDR3 reads TGTGCCAGTCGACCGGGGGAGGCCGTTCTATACAATGAGCAGTTCTTC.

The chain employs TRBV4-1 and TRBJ2-3, with TRBD2 as a possible D gene (7 bases). Germline V gives CDR1 MGHRA, CDR2 YSYEKL. V shed 0 bases and J shed 6 bases, with 16 bases lying between them. The CDR3 has 16 residues. The DNA of the CDR3 is TGCGCCAGCAGCCAAGATCGACTTGCGGGGGCCGATACGCAGTATTTT. The encoded protein is CASSQDRLAGADTQYF.